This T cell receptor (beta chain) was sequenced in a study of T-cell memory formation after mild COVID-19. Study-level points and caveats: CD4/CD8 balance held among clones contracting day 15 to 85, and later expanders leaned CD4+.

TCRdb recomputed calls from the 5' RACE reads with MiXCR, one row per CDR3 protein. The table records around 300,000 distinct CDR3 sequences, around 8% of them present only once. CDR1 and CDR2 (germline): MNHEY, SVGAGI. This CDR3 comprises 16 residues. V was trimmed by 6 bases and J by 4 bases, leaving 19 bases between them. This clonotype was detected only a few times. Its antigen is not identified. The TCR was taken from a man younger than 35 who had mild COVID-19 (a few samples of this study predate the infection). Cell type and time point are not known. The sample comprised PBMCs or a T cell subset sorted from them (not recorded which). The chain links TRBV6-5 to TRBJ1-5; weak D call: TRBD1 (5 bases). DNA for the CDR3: TGTGCCAGCAGGCGAGAGAAGAGACAGATAAATCAGCCCCAGCATTTT. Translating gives CASRREKRQINQPQHF.